This T cell receptor (beta chain) is drawn from a study of T-cell reconstitution after alpha-beta-depleted transplantation in children. Molecular barcoding with unique molecular identifiers was used for the TCRbeta library. Each CDR3 protein is one row after TCRdb ran MiXCR on the PCR reads. Of more than 450,000 distinct CDR3 sequences in the sample, approximately 20% were seen once. This TCR derives from a human donor who donated a stem cell graft to a child with acute lymphoblastic leukemia. The sequences come from PBMCs from the stem cell graft donor, collected from the stem cell graft.

CDR3 residues: CASSLPWGAGTYNEQFF. The CDR3 DNA sequence: TGTGCCAGCAGCCTCCCCTGGGGAGCGGGTACCTACAATGAGCAGTTCTTC. The genes are TRBV3-1 and TRBJ2-1; D possibly corresponds to TRBD2 (6 bases). Germline CDR1 and CDR2: LGHDT and YNNKEL (reference sequence). V lost 4 bases and J 2 bases, leaving 18 bases between the germline ends. The length of the CDR3 is 17 residues.